One sample yielded the 28 T cell receptor beta chains listed below, sequenced in a study of T-cell memory formation after mild COVID-19. One entry per CDR3 protein, called by TCRdb with MiXCR from the 5' RACE reads. The table has over 150,000 distinct CDR3 sequences, roughly 20% seen once; the top ten hold roughly 3.9%. Sequences were obtained from PBMCs or a T cell subset sorted from them (not recorded which). These receptors all stem from a man aged 18 to 35 who had mild COVID-19 (a few samples of this study predate the infection). Cell type and time point are not known.

This rearrangement joins TRBV27 to TRBJ1-3; 8 nucleotides agree with TRBD1. Germline V gene sequence: CDR1 MNHEY, CDR2 SMNVEV (reference sequence). The CDR3 has 16 residues. The trim removed 5 bases at V and 2 bases at J, leaving 8 bases unmatched. In DNA, the CDR3 is TGTGCCAGCAGTGAGGACCGGGACAGGCCTGGAAACACCATATATTTT. Translated, it gives CASSEDRDRPGNTIYF.

This clonotype turned up a few times. The chain couples TRBV5-1 to TRBJ2-3; TRBD1 matches at 10 bases. Germline CDR1 SGHRS, CDR2 YFSETQ. With V trimmed by 0 bases and J by 6 bases, 7 bases remained unmatched. CDR3 size: 16 residues. CDR3 nucleotide sequence: TGCGCCAGCAGCTTGGCGGGACAGGGGCCACTGGATACGCAGTATTTT. Residues: CASSLAGQGPLDTQYF.

The table lists this clonotype with a few counts. The rearrangement links TRBV27 to TRBJ2-7; tentatively, D is TRBD1 (5 bases). V lost 4 bases to trimming and J lost 1 base, with 8 bases between them. The V gene's germline CDR1 is MNHEY and CDR2 SMNVEV (reference sequence). CDR3 length: 13 residues. CDR3 residues: CASSSTGSYEQYF. CDR3 DNA: TGTGCCAGCAGTTCCACAGGATCCTACGAGCAGTACTTC.

This clonotype was found many times. The V call is TRBV19, the J call TRBJ2-7, with D possibly TRBD1 on 6 matching bases. Per germline, CDR1 LNHDA and CDR2 SQIVND (reference sequence). CDR3 size: 14 residues. The V and J ends lost 5 bases and 6 bases respectively, with 17 bases between them. CDR3 region: CASSVQGWGLEQYF. DNA for the CDR3: TGTGCCAGTAGTGTGCAGGGATGGGGGCTCGAGCAGTACTTC.

This clonotype has more than one count but fewer than ten. The rearrangement links TRBV7-8 to TRBJ1-2; a possible D gene is TRBD1 (5 bases). Per germline, CDR1 SGHVS and CDR2 FQNEAQ. This CDR3 comprises 13 residues. Deletions cut 2 bases from V and 4 bases from J, with 8 bases between. The CDR3 coding sequence is TGTGCCAGCAGCTTAATCGACAGCTATGGCTACACCTTC. Amino acids: CASSLIDSYGYTF.

A few counts support this clonotype. This rearrangement joins TRBV20-1 to TRBJ1-5; TRBD1 matches 8 bases. Germline V gene data show CDR1 as DFQATT and CDR2 as SNEGSKA (reference sequence). The CDR3 spans 13 residues. The ends lost 5 bases at V and 3 bases at J; junction bases unmatched: 3. The CDR3 region is CSAPTGANQPQHF. The CDR3 DNA reads TGCAGTGCTCCGACAGGGGCCAATCAGCCCCAGCATTTT.

This clonotype was observed at least ten times. Germline is not matched at one junction end, which may reflect a read error. The gene calls are TRBV5-5 and TRBJ2-5; 7 nucleotides line up with TRBD2. This CDR3 comprises 13 residues. From germline, CDR1 is SGHKS and CDR2 YYEKEE (reference sequence). The CDR3 here is CASSLGGKETQYF. For the CDR3, the DNA is TGCGCCAGCAGCTTGGGGGGGAAAGAGACCCAGTACTTC.

This clonotype has just a few counts. The V call is TRBV2, the J call TRBJ1-2; D gene ambiguous. Germline loops: CDR1 SNHLY, CDR2 FYNNEI. V was clipped by 9 bases and J by 4 bases, with 9 bases between them. The CDR3 is made up of 11 amino acids. The CDR3 protein is CASHGPYGYTF. DNA for the CDR3: TGTGCCAGTCATGGACCCTATGGCTACACCTTC.

V and J are TRBV5-5 and TRBJ2-4, with a tentative D call TRBD2 (6 bases). Trimming took off 3 bases at V and 8 bases at J, with 21 bases between the two ends. Germline lookup yields CDR1 SGHKS and CDR2 YYEKEE (reference sequence). The CDR3 extends over 16 amino acids. Here the CDR3 reads CASSSPLGGVGDIQYF. The CDR3 DNA reads TGTGCCAGCAGCTCACCCCTGGGGGGAGTGGGGGACATTCAGTACTTC.

The chain employs TRBV20-1 and TRBJ2-2; 9 bases fit TRBD1. This CDR3 has 14 residues. V dropped 6 bases and J dropped 9; count of bases not matched to a gene: 11. Germline V gene data show CDR1 as DFQATT and CDR2 as SNEGSKA (reference sequence). The CDR3 DNA is TGCAGTGCCCCGGGACAGGGCGCAGTCCGGGAGCTGTTTTTT. The encoded protein is CSAPGQGAVRELFF.

The rearrangement uses TRBV11-2 and TRBJ2-5; 12 nucleotides match TRBD2. The germline CDR1 and CDR2 sequences are SGHAT and FQNNGV. The CDR3 has 17 amino acids. V shed 4 bases and J 5 bases; nucleotides not matched to a gene: 11. The CDR3 DNA reads as TGTGCCAGCAGCTCATCCCAACTAGCGGGGGGTAGTGAGACCCAGTACTTC. This translates into CASSSSQLAGGSETQYF.

This clonotype was counted many times. This rearrangement joins TRBV7-2 to TRBJ2-3; 9 positions agree with TRBD2. With 5 bases clipped from V and 8 bases from J, the junction kept 5 bases outside the gene matches. Germline lookup yields CDR1 SGHTA and CDR2 FQGNSA. The CDR3 loop spans 13 amino acids. In DNA form, the CDR3 reads TGTGCCAGCAGCCGTTTAGCGGGGGCTACGCAGTATTTT. Residues: CASSRLAGATQYF.

This clonotype was seen more than once but under ten times. This chain joins TRBV12-3 or TRBV12-4 and TRBJ1-6; perhaps TRBD1 as D (5 bases). The ends were cut back, 6 bases at V and 9 bases at J, with 9 bases in the middle. The CDR3 sequence is 12 residues long. CDR3 in DNA: TGTGCCAGCAGCCCAGGGTTTTCACCCCTCCACTTT. Translation gives CASSPGFSPLHF.

This clonotype was observed a few times. The rearrangement links TRBV7-2 to TRBJ1-5; D unclear. The V end lost 1 base, the J end lost 4 bases, and 14 bases lay between the germline ends. The CDR3 consists of 16 residues. CDR1 and CDR2 (germline): SGHTA, FQGNSA. The CDR3 DNA is TGTGCCAGCAGCTTAGGAGGTGGCGCGGGAAATCAGCCCCAGCATTTT. The encoded protein is CASSLGGGAGNQPQHF. The whole variable domain, remainder taken from reference TRBV7-2 and TRBJ1-5, is GAGVSQSPSNKVTEKGKDVELRCDPISGHTALYWYRQSLGQGLEFLIYFQGNSAPDKSGLPSDRFSAERTGGSVSTLTIQRTQQEDSAVYLCASSLGGGAGNQPQHFGDGTRLSIL.

This clonotype was seen at least ten times. The chain couples TRBV7-2 to TRBJ2-5, with a tentative D call TRBD2 (6 bases). Germline lookup yields CDR1 SGHTA and CDR2 FQGNSA. The V gene lost 2 bases and the J gene lost 1 base, with 8 bases spanning the gap. The CDR3 sequence is 14 residues long. DNA for the CDR3: TGTGCCAGCAGCTTATCGCGGGGCCAAGAGACCCAGTACTTC. This translates into CASSLSRGQETQYF.

The chain is built from TRBV5-1 and TRBJ1-4; maybe TRBD1 (6 bases). The CDR3 totals 15 residues. From germline, CDR1 is SGHRS and CDR2 YFSETQ. V was pared by 4 bases and J by 7 bases, with 17 bases between. As DNA, the CDR3 is TGCGCCAGCAGCATTGGCGGGGGGCTGAGTGAAAAACTGTTTTTT. Amino acid sequence: CASSIGGGLSEKLFF.

The chain employs TRBV7-3 and TRBJ1-6; maybe TRBD1 (5 bases). The CDR3 extends over 14 amino acids. CDR1 and CDR2 (germline): SGHTA, FQGTGA. V lost 6 bases and J lost 10, with 16 bases in between. CDR3 DNA: TGTGCCAGCAGGGCGGGGGGGGAAGAATCACCCCTCCACTTT. This codes for CASRAGGEESPLHF. Full variable domain (missing parts from reference TRBV7-3 and TRBJ1-6): GAGVSQTPSNKVTEKGKYVELRCDPISGHTALYWYRQSLGQGPEFLIYFQGTGAADDSGLPNDRFFAVRPEGSVSTLKIQRTERGDSAVYLCASRAGGEESPLHFGNGTRLTVT.

CDR3 in amino acids: CASSVAGVEETQYF. CDR3 nucleotide sequence: TGTGCCAGCAGCGTAGCGGGGGTTGAAGAGACCCAGTACTTC. The genes are TRBV9 and TRBJ2-5; D might be TRBD2 (6 bases). The CDR3 spans 14 residues. With 0 bases removed from V and 3 bases from J, the gap between germline ends came to 9 bases. CDR1 is SGDLS and CDR2 is YYNGEE in the germline V gene.

The CDR3 region has the DNA TGTGCCAGCAGCTTAGCGCGAGGAGGACAGGACACTGAAGCTTTCTTT. Translation gives CASSLARGGQDTEAFF. This chain links TRBV7-9 with TRBJ1-1; TRBD1 agrees at 7 bases. J lost 3 bases, V lost 0 bases, and 7 bases had no gene match. Germline loops: CDR1 SEHNR, CDR2 FQNEAQ (reference sequence). The CDR3 loop spans 16 amino acids.

The V call is TRBV27, the J call TRBJ1-1; D is uncertain. This CDR3 is 11 amino acids long. Germline loops: CDR1 MNHEY, CDR2 SMNVEV (reference sequence). Trimming took off 8 bases at V and 8 bases at J, with 12 bases between the two ends. CDR3 in amino acids: CASGSFGEAFF. The CDR3 DNA reads TGTGCCAGCGGTAGCTTCGGAGAAGCTTTCTTT.

This rearrangement joins TRBV7-3 to TRBJ2-3; D gene ambiguous. The CDR3 consists of 14 residues. Germline V gene sequence: CDR1 SGHTA, CDR2 FQGTGA. V shed 5 bases and J shed 10 bases, with 19 bases lying between them. CDR3 sequence reads: CASSNRADPVPQYF. CDR3 DNA sequence: TGTGCCAGCAGCAATCGGGCCGACCCGGTACCGCAGTATTTT.

This clonotype was counted many times. The chain carries TRBV6-2 or TRBV6-3 and TRBJ2-7, with D tentatively TRBD2 (5 bases). Trimming took 6 bases from V and 9 from J, leaving 21 bases between them. The CDR3 is 14 residues long. Germline V gene sequence: CDR1 MNHEY, CDR2 SVGEGT. CDR3: CASSLRTGLTAQYF. The CDR3 nucleotides read TGTGCCAGCAGCCTACGGACCGGACTGACGGCGCAGTACTTC.

As for this clonotype: A read error may account for a junction end that differs from germline. The V call is TRBV9, the J call TRBJ1-1; 8 bases line up with TRBD1. This CDR3 has 13 residues. CDR1 and CDR2 from the germline V gene are SGDLS and YYNGEE. For the CDR3, the DNA is TGTGCCAGCAGCGCCAGACCGGGACAGGCTTATCTCTTT. Translation: CASSARPGQAYLF.

This clonotype was detected only a few times. The V call is TRBV20-1, the J call TRBJ2-7, with D perhaps matching TRBD2 (5 bases). This CDR3 has 12 amino acids. V was pared by 6 bases and J by 7 bases, with 16 bases between. The germline V gene encodes CDR1 DFQATT and CDR2 SNEGSKA (reference sequence). DNA of the CDR3: TGCAGTGCGCTCGACCAGCCGGGGGAGCAGTACGTC. Protein product: CSALDQPGEQYV.

Only a few counts were recorded for this clonotype. The chain joins TRBV5-5 to TRBJ2-5; no reliable D call. This CDR3 has 12 residues. Trimming cost V 4 bases and J 5 bases, with 9 bases left between them. In germline, CDR1 is SGHKS, CDR2 YYEKEE (reference sequence). CDR3 protein: CASSHPRETQYF. The CDR3 DNA reads TGTGCCAGCAGCCACCCCAGGGAGACCCAGTACTTC.

This chain uses TRBV20-1 with TRBJ1-2; D possibly corresponds to TRBD1 (5 bases). This CDR3 is 12 amino acids long. Trimming took 5 bases from V and 4 from J, leaving 11 bases between them. Per germline, CDR1 DFQATT and CDR2 SNEGSKA (reference sequence). CDR3 DNA: TGCAGTGCTGCATCAGGGACCTATGGCTACACCTTC. Its translation is CSAASGTYGYTF.

This clonotype came up a few times. This rearrangement joins TRBV5-1 to TRBJ2-1; TRBD1 aligns across 8 bases. The junction had 8 bases not matched to a gene; V was cut back by 4 bases and J by 14 bases. The germline V gene has CDR1 SGHRS and CDR2 YFSETQ. The CDR3 has 12 amino acids. CDR3 coding DNA: TGCGCCAGCAGCGTGACAGGGGATCCCGAGTTCTTC. Its translation: CASSVTGDPEFF.

V is TRBV3-1 and J is TRBJ1-5, with TRBD1 matching over 8 bases. The CDR3 is made up of 16 amino acids. CDR1 and CDR2 from the germline V gene are LGHDT and YNNKEL (reference sequence). Germline trimming cut 3 bases from V and 7 bases from J; bases unmatched to any gene: 11. Here the CDR3 reads CASSQSDRGFGQPQHF. In DNA, the CDR3 is TGTGCCAGCAGCCAGTCCGACAGGGGCTTTGGACAGCCCCAGCATTTT.